The 16 T cell receptor beta chains in this list originate from one sample, sequenced in a study of blood T cell repertoires in COVID-19. Assay: immunoSEQ multiplex PCR; the TCRdb copy retains only in-frame clones and omits some. Among a few hundred thousand clones listed, 80% to 90% were seen once. The source material was peripheral blood. The receptors were gathered from a woman aged 45-59 years with acute or convalescent COVID-19.

This clone was seen only once. The chain combines TRBV5-1 with TRBJ2-5; 10 nucleotides match TRBD2. The CDR3 contains 16 residues. The J segment lost 1 base and the V segment lost 1 base, leaving 4 bases of the junction unmatched. The germline V gene encodes CDR1 SGHRS and CDR2 YFSETQ. This CDR3 is CASSLTSGAPQETQYF. CDR3 DNA sequence: TGCGCCAGCAGCTTGACTAGCGGGGCCCCCCAAGAGACCCAGTACTTC.

The chain joins TRBV5-1 to TRBJ2-1, with TRBD1 identical over 7 bases. CDR3 size: 13 residues. V was clipped by 3 bases and J by 5 bases; unmatched bases: 2. Germline loops: CDR1 SGHRS, CDR2 YFSETQ. The CDR3 DNA follows: TGCGCCAGCAGCTACGGGACAGACAATGAGCAGTTCTTC. The encoded protein is CASSYGTDNEQFF.

Only one count was recorded for this clone. An end of the junction differs from the germline gene, which may be a read error. V gene TRBV7-2 combines with J gene TRBJ1-5, with unresolved D. This CDR3 is 14 amino acids long. Germline V gives CDR1 SGHTA, CDR2 FQGNSA. CDR3: CASSPRFSDQPQHF. Here the CDR3 DNA reads TGTGCCAGCAGCCCCCGGTTTAGCGATCAGCCCCAGCATTTT.

This sequence joins TRBV19 and TRBJ1-5; 8 bases fit TRBD1. The ends lost 5 bases at V and 0 bases at J; junction bases unmatched: 15. Germline CDR1 is LNHDA and CDR2 is SQIVND (reference sequence). CDR3 length: 19 residues. As DNA, the CDR3 is TGTGCCAGTAGTTCGGGAGGACAGGGTGGGTCATATAGCAATCAGCCCCAGCATTTT. Residues: CASSSGGQGGSYSNQPQHF.

This chain uses TRBV19 with TRBJ1-5; a possible D gene is TRBD1 (6 bases). V was cut by 4 bases and J by 9 bases, with 22 bases left in between. Germline-derived CDR1 and CDR2 are LNHDA and SQIVND (reference sequence). The CDR3 has 16 amino acids. DNA of the CDR3: TGTGCCAGTAGTACCCTCCCGAAGACAGGCCTGGGGCCCCAGCATTTT. This sequence encodes CASSTLPKTGLGPQHF. The whole variable domain, filled in from reference TRBV19 and TRBJ1-5, reads DGGITQSPKYLFRKEGQNVTLSCEQNLNHDAMYWYRQDPGQGLRLIYYSQIVNDFQKGDIAEGYSVSREKKESFPLTVTSAQKNPTAFYLCASSTLPKTGLGPQHFGDGTRLSIL.

In its sample, this clone was seen once. This chain links TRBV6-5 with TRBJ1-4; 7 bases are shared with TRBD1. From germline, CDR1 is MNHEY and CDR2 SVGAGI. The CDR3 consists of 15 residues. V lost 6 bases to trimming and J lost 5 bases; unmatched junction nucleotides: 9. Written as DNA, the CDR3 is TGTGCCAGCAGCCCGGGGACAGACCAAAATGAAAAACTGTTTTTT. It specifies CASSPGTDQNEKLFF.

The V gene is TRBV27, the J gene TRBJ1-1, with D uncertain. V was trimmed by 4 bases and J by 3 bases, leaving 12 bases between them. The CDR3 has 14 amino acids. Germline V gene sequence: CDR1 MNHEY, CDR2 SMNVEV (reference sequence). The CDR3 loop is CASSSSGWDTEAFF. CDR3 DNA sequence: TGTGCCAGCAGTTCCTCGGGGTGGGACACTGAAGCTTTCTTT.

This clone was counted a single time. The J gene is TRBJ2-1, the V gene TRBV7-9; 8 bases map to TRBD2. V was pared by 6 bases and J by 1 base, with 8 bases of the junction left unmatched. Germline values: CDR1 SEHNR, CDR2 FQNEAQ (reference sequence). This CDR3 contains 16 residues. Here the CDR3 reads CASRAPGLGSYNEQFF. CDR3 coding DNA: TGTGCCAGCAGGGCCCCGGGACTAGGGTCCTACAATGAGCAGTTCTTC. Looking up the rest from reference TRBV7-9 and TRBJ2-1 gives the full variable domain: DTGVSQNPRHKITKRGQNVTFRCDPISEHNRLYWYRQTLGQGPEFLTYFQNEAQLEKSRLLSDRFSAERPKGSFSTLEIQRTEQGDSAMYLCASRAPGLGSYNEQFFGPGTRLTVL.

In its sample, this clone was seen a few times. The chain combines TRBV19 with TRBJ2-2, with 9 bases aligning to TRBD1. J gave up 6 bases and V 4 bases, and 9 bases lay outside the gene matches. Germline V gene lookup returns CDR1 LNHDA and CDR2 SQIVND (reference sequence). This CDR3 is 16 amino acids long. The CDR3 here is CASSTILGTGSGELFF. Written as DNA, the CDR3 is TGTGCCAGTAGTACAATCCTCGGGACAGGGTCCGGGGAGCTGTTTTTT.

The rearrangement links TRBV5-4 to TRBJ2-5; 10 bases map to TRBD2. This CDR3 comprises 14 residues. V shed 4 bases and J 4 bases; nucleotides not matched to a gene: 4. Looked up from germline, CDR1 is SGHNT and CDR2 is YYREEE (reference sequence). The CDR3 DNA is TGTGCCAGCAGCCCTAGCGGGAGAACAGAGACCCAGTACTTC. Translated, it gives CASSPSGRTETQYF.

This chain connects TRBV27 to TRBJ1-5, with a weak D call TRBD1 (5 bases). The germline V gene has CDR1 MNHEY and CDR2 SMNVEV (reference sequence). The CDR3 consists of 15 residues. Trimming left V 1 base short and J 0 bases short, with 7 bases between. CDR3 region: CASSLFRDSNQPQHF. For the CDR3, the DNA is TGTGCCAGCAGTTTATTCAGGGATAGCAATCAGCCCCAGCATTTT.

This sequence joins TRBV30 and TRBJ1-2; 7 bases map to TRBD1. J was trimmed by 2 bases and V by 0 bases; bases with no gene match: 12. The germline gives CDR1 GTSNPN, CDR2 SVGIG (reference sequence). The CDR3 covers 17 residues. CDR3 loop: CAWSVVRWRGQNYGYTF. The DNA of the CDR3 is TGTGCCTGGAGTGTTGTAAGGTGGAGGGGACAGAACTATGGCTACACCTTC. The full variable domain, in which reference TRBV30 and TRBJ1-2 provide the parts outside the CDR3, is SQTIHQWPATLVQPVGSPLSLECTVEGTSNPNLYWYRQAAGRGLQLLFYSVGIGQISSEVPQNLSASRPQDRQFILSSKKLLLSDSGFYLCAWSVVRWRGQNYGYTFGSGTRLTVV.

The chain combines TRBV6-5 with TRBJ1-5, with 10 bases fitting TRBD1. The V and J ends lost 4 bases and 13 bases, in that order; junction bases with no gene match: 7. Looked up from germline, CDR1 is MNHEY and CDR2 is SVGAGI. There are 13 residues in the CDR3. The CDR3 region is CASSLTGGLGQHF. For the CDR3, the DNA is TGTGCCAGCAGTTTGACAGGGGGCCTTGGGCAGCATTTT.

This clone has just one count. This chain uses TRBV12-3 or TRBV12-4 with TRBJ1-5; 8 bases fit TRBD1. The CDR3 has 12 residues. The J segment lost 4 bases and the V segment lost 11 bases, leaving 4 bases of the junction unmatched. Here the CDR3 reads CAGRQGNQPQHF. CDR3 in DNA: TGTGCCGGTCGACAGGGGAATCAGCCCCAGCATTTT.

This clone showed up many times. This chain connects TRBV12-5 to TRBJ1-6; D gene ambiguous. CDR1 and CDR2 from the germline V gene are LGHNT and FRNRAP. Deletions cut 0 bases from V and 8 bases from J, with 5 bases between. The CDR3 has 13 residues. In DNA form, the CDR3 reads TGTGCTAGTGGTTTGGTCCCTGATTCACCCCTCCACTTT. Protein sequence: CASGLVPDSPLHF.

This clone was observed a few times. The chain joins TRBV18 to TRBJ2-2; 12 nucleotides agree with TRBD1. CDR1 KGHSH and CDR2 LQKENI come from the germline V gene. V shed 6 bases and J 5 bases; nucleotides not matched to a gene: 4. CDR3 size: 15 residues. CDR3 residues: CASSVGQGATGELFF. CDR3 nucleotide sequence: TGTGCCAGCTCCGTGGGACAGGGGGCGACCGGGGAGCTGTTTTTT. Full variable domain (missing parts from reference TRBV18 and TRBJ2-2): NAGVMQNPRHLVRRRGQEARLRCSPMKGHSHVYWYRQLPEEGLKFMVYLQKENIIDESGMPKERFSAEFPKEGPSILRIQQVVRGDSAAYFCASSVGQGATGELFFGEGSRLTVL.